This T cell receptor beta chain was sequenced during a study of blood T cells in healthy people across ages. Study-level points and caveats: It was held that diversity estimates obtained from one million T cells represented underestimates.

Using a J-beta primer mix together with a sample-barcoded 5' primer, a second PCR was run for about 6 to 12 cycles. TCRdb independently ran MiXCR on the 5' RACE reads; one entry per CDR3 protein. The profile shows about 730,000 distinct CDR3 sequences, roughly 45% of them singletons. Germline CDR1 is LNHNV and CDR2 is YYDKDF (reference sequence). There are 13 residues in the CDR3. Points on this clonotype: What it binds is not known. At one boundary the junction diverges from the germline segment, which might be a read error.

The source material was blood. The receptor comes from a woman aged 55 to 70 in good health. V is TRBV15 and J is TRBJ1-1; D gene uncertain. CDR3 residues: CATSGDGYAEAFF. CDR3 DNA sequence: TGTGCCACCAGCGGAGACGGGTACGCTGAAGCTTTCTTT.